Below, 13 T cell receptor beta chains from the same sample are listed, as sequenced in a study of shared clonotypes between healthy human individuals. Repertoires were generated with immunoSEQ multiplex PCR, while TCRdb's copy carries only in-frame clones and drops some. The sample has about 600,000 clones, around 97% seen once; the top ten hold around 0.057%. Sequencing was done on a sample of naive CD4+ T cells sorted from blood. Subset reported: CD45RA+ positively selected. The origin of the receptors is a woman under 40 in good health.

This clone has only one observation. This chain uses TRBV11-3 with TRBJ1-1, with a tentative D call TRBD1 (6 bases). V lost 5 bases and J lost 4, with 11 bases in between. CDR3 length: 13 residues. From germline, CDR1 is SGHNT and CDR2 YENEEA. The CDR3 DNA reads TGTGCCAGCAGCAGGGGGGCGGGCACTGAAGCTTTCTTT. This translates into CASSRGAGTEAFF. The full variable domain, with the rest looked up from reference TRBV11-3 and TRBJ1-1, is EAGVVQSPRYKIIEKKQPVAFWCNPISGHNTLYWYLQNLGQGPELLIRYENEEAVDDSQLPKDRFSAERLKGVDSTLKIQPAELGDSAVYLCASSRGAGTEAFFGQGTRLTVV.

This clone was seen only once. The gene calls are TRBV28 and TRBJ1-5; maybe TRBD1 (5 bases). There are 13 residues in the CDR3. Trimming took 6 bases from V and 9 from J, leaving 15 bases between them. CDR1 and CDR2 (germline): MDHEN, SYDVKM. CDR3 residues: CASRRDALGPQHF. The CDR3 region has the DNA TGTGCCAGCAGGAGGGACGCGCTGGGGCCCCAGCATTTT.

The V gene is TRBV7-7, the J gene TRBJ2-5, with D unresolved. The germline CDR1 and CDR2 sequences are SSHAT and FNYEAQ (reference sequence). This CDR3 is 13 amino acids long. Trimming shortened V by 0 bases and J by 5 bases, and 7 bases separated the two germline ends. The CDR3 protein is CASSLAIVETQYF. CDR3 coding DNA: TGTGCCAGCAGCTTAGCTATAGTCGAGACCCAGTACTTC.

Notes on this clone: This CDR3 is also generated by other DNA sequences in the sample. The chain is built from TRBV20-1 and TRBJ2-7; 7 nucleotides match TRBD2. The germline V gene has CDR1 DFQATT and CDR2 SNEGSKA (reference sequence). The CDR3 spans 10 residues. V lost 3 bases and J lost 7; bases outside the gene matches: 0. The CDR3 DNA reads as TGCAGTGCTAGGCGGGGGGAGCAGTACTTC. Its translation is CSARRGEQYF.

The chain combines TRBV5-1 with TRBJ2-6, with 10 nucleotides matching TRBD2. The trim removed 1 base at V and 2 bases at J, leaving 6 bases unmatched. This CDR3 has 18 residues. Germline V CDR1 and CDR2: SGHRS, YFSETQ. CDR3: CASSLSGRAQAGANVLTF. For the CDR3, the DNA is TGCGCCAGCAGCTTGAGCGGGAGGGCCCAGGCTGGGGCCAACGTCCTGACTTTC.

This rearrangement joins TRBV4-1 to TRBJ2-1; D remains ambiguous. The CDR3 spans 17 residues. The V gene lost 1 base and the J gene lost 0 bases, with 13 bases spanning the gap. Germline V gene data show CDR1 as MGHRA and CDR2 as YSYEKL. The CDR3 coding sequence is TGCGCCAGCAGCCAAGTCTCGATTCAAAGCTCCTACAATGAGCAGTTCTTC. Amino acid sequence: CASSQVSIQSSYNEQFF.

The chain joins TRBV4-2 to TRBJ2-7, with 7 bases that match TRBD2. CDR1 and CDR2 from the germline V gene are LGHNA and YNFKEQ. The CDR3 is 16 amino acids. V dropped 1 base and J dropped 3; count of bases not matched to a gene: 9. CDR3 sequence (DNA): TGTGCCAGCAGCCAAGGGAGCGGGGAGACCTTCTACGAGCAGTACTTC. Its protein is CASSQGSGETFYEQYF.

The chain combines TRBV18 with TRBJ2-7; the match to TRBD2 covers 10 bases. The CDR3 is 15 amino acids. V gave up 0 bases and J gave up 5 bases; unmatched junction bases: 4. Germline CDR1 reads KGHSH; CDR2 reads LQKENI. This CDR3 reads CASSPPALAGDEQYF. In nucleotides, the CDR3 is TGTGCCAGCTCACCACCGGCGCTAGCGGGAGACGAGCAGTACTTC.

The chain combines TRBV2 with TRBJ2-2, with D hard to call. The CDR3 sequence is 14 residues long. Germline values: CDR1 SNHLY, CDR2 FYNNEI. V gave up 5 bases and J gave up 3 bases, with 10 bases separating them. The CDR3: CASSSGFYTGELFF. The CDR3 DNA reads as TGTGCCAGCAGTTCCGGCTTCTACACCGGGGAGCTGTTTTTT. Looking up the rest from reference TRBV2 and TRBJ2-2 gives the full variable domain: EPEVTQTPSHQVTQMGQEVILRCVPISNHLYFYWYRQILGQKVEFLVSFYNNEISEKSEIFDDQFSVERPDGSNFTLKIRSTKLEDSAMYFCASSSGFYTGELFFGEGSRLTVL.

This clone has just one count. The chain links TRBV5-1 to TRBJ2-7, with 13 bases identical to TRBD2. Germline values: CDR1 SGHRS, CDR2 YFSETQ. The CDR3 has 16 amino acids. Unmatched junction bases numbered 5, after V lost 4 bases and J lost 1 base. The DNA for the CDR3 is TGCGCCAGCAGCCCGCGGACTAGCGGGAGATCCTACGAGCAGTACTTC. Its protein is CASSPRTSGRSYEQYF.

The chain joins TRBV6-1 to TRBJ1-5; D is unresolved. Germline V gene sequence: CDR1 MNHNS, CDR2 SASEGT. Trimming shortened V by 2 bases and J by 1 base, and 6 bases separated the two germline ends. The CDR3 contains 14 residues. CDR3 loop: CASSEFRSNQPQHF. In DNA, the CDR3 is TGTGCCAGCAGTGAATTTCGGAGCAATCAGCCCCAGCATTTT.

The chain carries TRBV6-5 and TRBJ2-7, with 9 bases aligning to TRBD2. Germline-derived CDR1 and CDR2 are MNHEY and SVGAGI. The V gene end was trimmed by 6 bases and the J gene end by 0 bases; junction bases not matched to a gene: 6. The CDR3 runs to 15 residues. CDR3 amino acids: CASRVPLAGSYEQYF. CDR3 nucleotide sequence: TGTGCCAGCAGGGTACCACTAGCGGGCTCCTACGAGCAGTACTTC.

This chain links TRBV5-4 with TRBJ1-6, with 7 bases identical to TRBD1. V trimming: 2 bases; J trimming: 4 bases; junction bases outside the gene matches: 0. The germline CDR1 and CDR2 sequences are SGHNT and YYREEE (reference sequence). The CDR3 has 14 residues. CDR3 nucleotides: TGTGCCAGCAGCTTACAGGGGTATAATTCACCCCTCCACTTT. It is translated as CASSLQGYNSPLHF.